The T cell receptor beta chain under discussion was sequenced for a study of T cell changes during pregnancy in multiple sclerosis. The CDR3 has 16 residues. Germline V lookup: CDR1 MGHRA, CDR2 YSYEKL. Between the trimmed V and J ends, which lost 4 bases and 7 bases, there was a span of 23 bases. Measured with immunoSEQ multiplex PCR; TCRdb has only the in-frame clones, and not every one. The sample has fewer than 70,000 clones; approximately 94% are singletons. J is TRBJ2-7 and V is TRBV4-1, with a tentative D call TRBD2 (7 bases). The clonotype comes from a female donor with multiple sclerosis, enrolled in a pregnancy study. Sequenced material: CD8+ T cells from peripheral blood mononuclear cells, taken in the third trimester of pregnancy. CDR3 in DNA: TGCGCCAGCAGCCCCCAAGGGGGGGGGTCCTCTCGGGAGCAGTACTTC. It encodes CASSPQGGGSSREQYF.